The clone carrying this T cell receptor beta chain is classed as medium-sized. What it binds is not known. This CDR3 comprises 16 residues. Germline V gives CDR1 KGHSH, CDR2 LQKENI. Trimming cost V 1 base and J 0 bases, with 7 bases left between them. The sample comes from a study of T-cell memory formation after mild COVID-19. The wider study: The two donors had largely donor-specific TCR clusters. The study's findings and limits: There were some responding clones in pre-infection memory, which suggested that cross-reactive memory had joined. Clones that got smaller from day 15 to 85 had even CD4/CD8, while clones growing later tipped toward CD4+.

MiXCR, applied by TCRdb to the 5' RACE reads, yields one record per CDR3 protein. The sample records some 4,000 distinct CDR3 sequences, about 16% being singletons. Sequencing was performed on PBMCs or a T cell subset sorted from them (not recorded which). The chain joins TRBV18 to TRBJ2-6, with D hard to call. This TCR was sampled from an adult who had mild COVID-19 (a few samples of this study predate the infection). Cell type and time point are not known. Here the CDR3 DNA reads TGTGCCAGCTCACCACTCCCACTCTCTGGGGCCAACGTCCTGACTTTC. It specifies CASSPLPLSGANVLTF.